This T cell receptor (beta chain) is drawn from a study of blood T cells in healthy people across ages. On this clonotype itself: No antigen is known for it.

In germline, CDR1 is SEHNR, CDR2 FQNEAQ (reference sequence). The V segment lost 5 bases and the J segment 0 bases; nucleotides outside the gene matches: 5. The CDR3 has 16 residues. General observations from the study: With unsorted PBMCs, a conclusive comparison of naive versus antigen-experienced cells was not possible. Donors of long life had a larger count of naive CD4+ cells and greater diversity than aged donors.

A J-beta primer mix and a sample-barcoded 5' primer were used in a second PCR of about 7 to 12 cycles. TCRdb called the 5' RACE reads again in MiXCR, with one record for every CDR3 protein. Of roughly 1,500,000 distinct CDR3 sequences in the sample, approximately 32% were seen once. Sequencing was carried out using blood. The TCR sequence derives from a woman in her 30s in good health. The chain has TRBV7-9 and TRBJ2-4; 9 nucleotides agree with TRBD1. CDR3 DNA: TGTGCCAGCAGCCCCGGGACAGGGCTAGCCAAAAACATTCAGTACTTC. This encodes CASSPGTGLAKNIQYF. Using reference TRBV7-9 and TRBJ2-4 for the parts outside the CDR3, the full variable domain is DTGVSQNPRHKITKRGQNVTFRCDPISEHNRLYWYRQTLGQGPEFLTYFQNEAQLEKSRLLSDRFSAERPKGSFSTLEIQRTEQGDSAMYLCASSPGTGLAKNIQYFGAGTRLSVL.